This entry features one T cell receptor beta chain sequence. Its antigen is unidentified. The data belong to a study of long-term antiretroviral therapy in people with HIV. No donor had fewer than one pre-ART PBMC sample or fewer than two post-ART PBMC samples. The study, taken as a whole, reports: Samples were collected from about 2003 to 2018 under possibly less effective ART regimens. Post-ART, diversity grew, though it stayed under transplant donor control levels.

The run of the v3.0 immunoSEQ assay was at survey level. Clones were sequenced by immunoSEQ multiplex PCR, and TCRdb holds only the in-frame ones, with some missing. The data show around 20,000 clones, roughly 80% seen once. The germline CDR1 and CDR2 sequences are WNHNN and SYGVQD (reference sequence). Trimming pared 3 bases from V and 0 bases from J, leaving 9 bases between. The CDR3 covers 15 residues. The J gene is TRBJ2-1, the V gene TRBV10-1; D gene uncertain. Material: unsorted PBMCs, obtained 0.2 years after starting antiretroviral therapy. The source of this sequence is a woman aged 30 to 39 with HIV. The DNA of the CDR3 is TGCGCCAGCAGTGATGAGGAGCACTCCTACAATGAGCAGTTCTTC. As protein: CASSDEEHSYNEQFF.